These 19 T cell receptor beta chains were all obtained from the same sample, sequenced in a study of technical replicates of blood from a handful of donors. Generated by immunoSEQ multiplex PCR, the TCRdb table keeps only in-frame clones and is missing some. The repertoire holds around 72,000 clones, with around nine tenths as singletons. Sample: T cells isolated from PBMCs. Receptors originate from a human donor in good health.

This chain uses TRBV7-9 with TRBJ2-3; D may be TRBD1 (5 bases). V lost 1 base, J lost 4 bases, and 12 bases lay in between. Germline V gene lookup returns CDR1 SEHNR and CDR2 FQNEAQ (reference sequence). This CDR3 has 15 amino acids. Written as DNA, the CDR3 is TGTGCCAGCAGCTTAGAGGGGTTGTGGCCAGATACGCAGTATTTT. Translating it yields CASSLEGLWPDTQYF. Based on the CDR3 plus reference TRBV7-9 and TRBJ2-3, the full variable domain is DTGVSQNPRHKITKRGQNVTFRCDPISEHNRLYWYRQTLGQGPEFLTYFQNEAQLEKSRLLSDRFSAERPKGSFSTLEIQRTEQGDSAMYLCASSLEGLWPDTQYFGPGTRLTVL.

The chain employs TRBV18 and TRBJ1-2; weak D call: TRBD1 (5 bases). This CDR3 region has 15 residues. From germline, CDR1 is KGHSH and CDR2 LQKENI. Between the trimmed V and J ends, which lost 0 bases and 6 bases, there was a span of 14 bases. The CDR3 is CASSPPKGQRDGYTF. The CDR3 DNA reads as TGTGCCAGCTCACCACCAAAGGGGCAGAGAGATGGCTACACCTTC.

This clone was seen once. The chain links TRBV12-2 to TRBJ2-5; the table's D call, TRBD2, has no DNA check behind it. TRBV12-2 is a pseudogene. This CDR3 has 16 residues. In DNA form, the CDR3 reads TGTGCAAGTCCTCCCTTTAAGCGGGAGAAAAAGGAGACCCAGTACTTC. Protein product: CASPPFKREKKETQYF.

The J gene is TRBJ2-7, the V gene TRBV27; 11 positions agree with TRBD2. The germline V gene has CDR1 MNHEY and CDR2 SMNVEV (reference sequence). V trimming: 6 bases; J trimming: 2 bases; junction bases outside the gene matches: 6. CDR3 size: 15 residues. The CDR3 loop reads CASSPPGLAAYEQYF. CDR3 in DNA: TGTGCCAGCAGCCCACCGGGACTAGCGGCCTACGAGCAGTACTTC.

V and J are TRBV15 and TRBJ2-3; D is perhaps TRBD2 (6 bases). Between the trimmed V and J ends, which lost 3 bases and 2 bases, there was a span of 12 bases. Germline lookup yields CDR1 LNHNV and CDR2 YYDKDF (reference sequence). The CDR3 consists of 15 residues. The DNA of the CDR3 is TGTGCCACCAGCAGCCTCGGACTACTCACAGATACGCAGTATTTT. Its translation is CATSSLGLLTDTQYF.

The J gene is TRBJ2-1, the V gene TRBV7-8, with D possibly TRBD2 on 6 matching bases. CDR1 and CDR2 (germline): SGHVS, FQNEAQ. Trimming shortened V by 0 bases and J by 3 bases, and 27 bases separated the two germline ends. This CDR3 has 21 residues. The CDR3 loop reads CASSLAGLAHRDFLVYNEQFF. CDR3 coding DNA: TGTGCCAGCAGCTTAGCTGGGCTAGCGCATCGAGATTTCCTGGTCTACAATGAGCAGTTCTTC. Based on the CDR3 plus reference TRBV7-8 and TRBJ2-1, the full variable domain is GAGVSQSPRYKVAKRGQDVALRCDPISGHVSLFWYQQALGQGPEFLTYFQNEAQLDKSGLPSDRFFAERPEGSVSTLKIQRTQQEDSAVYLCASSLAGLAHRDFLVYNEQFFGPGTRLTVL.

This chain joins TRBV14 and TRBJ2-1; the D is unclear. V was trimmed by 5 bases and J by 6 bases, leaving 20 bases between them. This CDR3 is 16 amino acids long. Germline V gene data show CDR1 as SGHDN and CDR2 as FVKESK. CDR3 amino acids: CASSSHPSIQPNEQFF. In nucleotides, the CDR3 is TGTGCCAGCAGCTCTCACCCTAGTATTCAACCCAATGAGCAGTTCTTC.

This chain connects TRBV19 to TRBJ2-3; 9 bases align to TRBD2. After removal of 7 bases from V and 2 bases from J, the junction contained 4 bases not matched to a gene. Germline V gene data show CDR1 as LNHDA and CDR2 as SQIVND (reference sequence). This CDR3 has 14 residues. The CDR3 loop is CASISGRTTDTQYF. The CDR3, as DNA: TGTGCCAGTATAAGCGGGAGGACCACAGATACGCAGTATTTT.

The rearrangement joins TRBV19 to TRBJ2-1; 8 nucleotides line up with TRBD2. This CDR3 comprises 16 residues. Germline CDR1 and CDR2: LNHDA and SQIVND (reference sequence). V lost 6 bases to trimming and J lost 4 bases; unmatched junction nucleotides: 11. CDR3 nucleotide sequence: TGTGCCAGTAGGTATAGCGGGGATGTGGGGTACAATGAGCAGTTCTTC. Residues: CASRYSGDVGYNEQFF.

This rearrangement joins TRBV7-2 to TRBJ2-1; no definite D call. The CDR3 is 12 residues long. Trimming left V 0 bases short and J 12 bases short, with 9 bases between. CDR1 is SGHTA and CDR2 is FQGNSA in the germline V gene. The CDR3 DNA follows: TGTGCCAGCAGCTTAGCTTTAACCAGGCAGTTCTTC. Translated, it gives CASSLALTRQFF.

This sequence joins TRBV7-9 and TRBJ2-2, with 7 bases that match TRBD2. J lost 5 bases, V lost 0 bases, and 6 bases had no gene match. Germline CDR1 is SEHNR and CDR2 is FQNEAQ (reference sequence). This CDR3 has 16 amino acids. CDR3: CASSLAGTTTTGELFF. CDR3 nucleotides: TGTGCCAGCAGCTTAGCCGGGACTACGACAACCGGGGAGCTGTTTTTT.

The rearrangement uses TRBV5-1 and TRBJ2-3; TRBD2 matches at 12 bases. V shed 4 bases, J shed 5 bases, and the junction held 8 bases outside the gene matches. Germline-derived CDR1 and CDR2 are SGHRS and YFSETQ. CDR3 size: 16 residues. The CDR3 DNA reads as TGCGCCAGCAGCGCCGTTACTAGCGGGAGGCGAGATACGCAGTATTTT. Residues: CASSAVTSGRRDTQYF.

J is TRBJ2-5 and V is TRBV6-1; 7 nucleotides match TRBD1. This CDR3 region has 13 residues. CDR1 is MNHNS, CDR2 SASEGT, per germline. J was trimmed by 1 base and V by 8 bases; bases with no gene match: 4. The CDR3 sequence is CASGQEIQETQYF. The DNA for the CDR3 is TGTGCCAGCGGACAGGAGATCCAAGAGACCCAGTACTTC.

The chain joins TRBV7-2 to TRBJ2-1; unclear D gene. The V gene lost 3 bases and the J gene lost 2 bases, with 14 bases spanning the gap. The CDR3 runs to 16 residues. From germline, CDR1 is SGHTA and CDR2 FQGNSA. CDR3 nucleotides: TGTGCCAGCAGCTTGACCACGGCCCAGGCCTACAATGAGCAGTTCTTC. Amino acid sequence: CASSLTTAQAYNEQFF.

This chain joins TRBV30 and TRBJ1-5; D remains unclear. V lost 4 bases, J lost 1 base, and 8 bases lay in between. This CDR3 spans 13 amino acids. From germline, CDR1 is GTSNPN and CDR2 SVGIG (reference sequence). The chain's CDR3 is CAWTGSSNQPQHF. CDR3 sequence (DNA): TGTGCCTGGACCGGGAGCAGCAATCAGCCCCAGCATTTT.

This clone has only one observation. The rearrangement uses TRBV7-6 and TRBJ1-1; the D gene is possibly TRBD1 (6 bases). Trimming pared 0 bases from V and 1 base from J, leaving 9 bases between. The CDR3 runs 15 residues. Germline values: CDR1 SGHVS, CDR2 FNYEAQ. In DNA, the CDR3 is TGTGCCAGCAGCTTAGCTGGGGGACAGAACACTGAAGCTTTCTTT. Amino acids: CASSLAGGQNTEAFF.

The V call is TRBV28, the J call TRBJ2-7; D perhaps matches TRBD2 (5 bases). Trimming shortened V by 5 bases and J by 4 bases, and 15 bases separated the two germline ends. Germline assignment: CDR1 MDHEN and CDR2 SYDVKM. The CDR3 consists of 14 residues. CDR3 loop: CASSAMGGGYEQYF. CDR3 coding DNA: TGTGCCAGCAGTGCTATGGGCGGCGGGTACGAGCAGTACTTC.

The V call is TRBV19, the J call TRBJ2-3; 13 nucleotides agree with TRBD2. The CDR3 is 15 residues long. V was clipped by 4 bases and J by 6 bases; unmatched bases: 4. Looked up from germline, CDR1 is LNHDA and CDR2 is SQIVND (reference sequence). CDR3 bases: TGTGCCAGTAGTACGGGACTAGCGGGAATCGATACGCAGTATTTT. Its protein is CASSTGLAGIDTQYF.

The CDR3 loop reads CATSRGTVFEYEQYF. As DNA, the CDR3 is TGTGCCACCAGCAGAGGGACAGTGTTCGAGTACGAGCAGTACTTC. This sequence joins TRBV15 and TRBJ2-7; possible D gene TRBD1, 6 bases. The CDR3 has 15 residues. Germline V gene lookup returns CDR1 LNHNV and CDR2 YYDKDF (reference sequence). The V end was cut by 1 base, the J end by 4 bases, with 14 bases between.